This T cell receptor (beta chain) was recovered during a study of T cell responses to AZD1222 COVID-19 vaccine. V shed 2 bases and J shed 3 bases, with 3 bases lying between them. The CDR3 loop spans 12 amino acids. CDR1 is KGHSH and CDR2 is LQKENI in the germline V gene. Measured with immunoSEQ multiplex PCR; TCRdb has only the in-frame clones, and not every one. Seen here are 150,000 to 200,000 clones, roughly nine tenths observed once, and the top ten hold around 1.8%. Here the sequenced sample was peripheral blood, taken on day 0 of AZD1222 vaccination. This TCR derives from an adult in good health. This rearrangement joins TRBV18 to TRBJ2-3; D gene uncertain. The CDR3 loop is CASSPETDTQYF. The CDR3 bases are TGTGCCAGCTCACCAGAGACAGATACGCAGTATTTT. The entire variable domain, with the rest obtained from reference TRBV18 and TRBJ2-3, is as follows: NAGVMQNPRHLVRRRGQEARLRCSPMKGHSHVYWYRQLPEEGLKFMVYLQKENIIDESGMPKERFSAEFPKEGPSILRIQQVVRGDSAAYFCASSPETDTQYFGPGTRLTVL.